The 7 T cell receptor beta chains reported below all come from one sample, sequenced in a study of cytomegalovirus exposure and HLA in healthy donors. Primers for the PCR totalled 60 Vbeta and 13 Jbeta. Assay: immunoSEQ multiplex PCR; the TCRdb copy retains only in-frame clones and omits some. Among over 120,000 clones listed, 75% to 80% were seen once. Source material: PBMCs. The receptors come from a woman between 18 and 29 years old in good health and CMV-seropositive.

CDR3 nucleotides: TGTGCGCAGCAGGGGGGAGCCACTAATTCACCCCTCCACTTT. Translated, it gives CAQQGGATNSPLHF. The chain recombines TRBV2 with TRBJ1-6, with 7 bases lining up with TRBD1. Germline CDR1 is SNHLY and CDR2 is FYNNEI. CDR3 length equals 14 residues.

This chain links TRBV5-1 with TRBJ2-7; D unresolved. Germline V gene lookup returns CDR1 SGHRS and CDR2 YFSETQ. The CDR3 runs 14 residues. V dropped 0 bases and J dropped 2 bases, with 9 bases sitting between them. The CDR3 nucleotides are TGCGCCAGCAGCTTGGGGCAGATCACCTACGAGCAGTACTTC. Encoded protein: CASSLGQITYEQYF.

This chain links TRBV5-1 with TRBJ1-2; D is ambiguous. CDR3 length: 17 amino acids. The germline CDR1 and CDR2 sequences are SGHRS and YFSETQ. V was cut by 0 bases and J by 14 bases, with 29 bases left in between. The CDR3 sequence is CASSLVEYGGRDMAGTF. DNA of the CDR3: TGCGCCAGCAGCTTGGTTGAATATGGAGGACGAGATATGGCTGGGACCTTC.

This clone was recorded once. The rearrangement links TRBV7-8 to TRBJ1-1; D possibly corresponds to TRBD1 (6 bases). Germline V CDR1 and CDR2: SGHVS, FQNEAQ. Trimming cost V 1 base and J 6 bases, with 18 bases left between them. The CDR3 totals 16 residues. The CDR3 DNA sequence: TGTGCCAGCAGCTTAGGGCGGGGGGGGCCTGGGCCTGAAGCTTTCTTT. Protein: CASSLGRGGPGPEAFF. The full variable domain, in which reference TRBV7-8 and TRBJ1-1 provide the parts outside the CDR3, is GAGVSQSPRYKVAKRGQDVALRCDPISGHVSLFWYQQALGQGPEFLTYFQNEAQLDKSGLPSDRFFAERPEGSVSTLKIQRTQQEDSAVYLCASSLGRGGPGPEAFFGQGTRLTVV.

This chain links TRBV14 with TRBJ2-7, with D unclear. Germline values: CDR1 SGHDN, CDR2 FVKESK. The CDR3 contains 14 residues. The V end lost 4 bases, the J end lost 2 bases, and 12 bases lay between the germline ends. The CDR3 sequence is CASSPRGWTYEQYF. Written as DNA, the CDR3 is TGTGCCAGCAGCCCTCGCGGATGGACCTACGAGCAGTACTTC.

This clone was found a few times. This sequence joins TRBV28 and TRBJ1-2, with 11 bases fitting TRBD1. The CDR3 runs to 14 residues. V shed 3 bases, J shed 8 bases, and the junction held 5 bases outside the gene matches. The V gene's germline CDR1 is MDHEN and CDR2 SYDVKM. This CDR3 reads CASSLLGQGVGYTF. The CDR3 bases are TGTGCCAGCAGTTTGTTGGGACAGGGGGTCGGCTACACCTTC.

With respect to this clone: One end of the junction fails to match germline, which may point to a read error. V gene TRBV5-1 combines with J gene TRBJ2-3; D unresolved. The germline gives CDR1 SGHRS, CDR2 YFSETQ. The CDR3 length is 14 residues. CDR3 nucleotides: TGCGCCAGCAGCTTGGGGGTCAGCACAGACACGCAGTATTTT. Protein product: CASSLGVSTDTQYF. The full variable domain, rest sourced from reference TRBV5-1 and TRBJ2-3, is KAGVTQTPRYLIKTRGQQVTLSCSPISGHRSVSWYQQTPGQGLQFLFEYFSETQRNKGNFPGRFSGRQFSNSRSEMNVSTLELGDSALYLCASSLGVSTDTQYFGPGTRLTVL.